One sample yielded the 24 T cell receptor beta chains listed below, sequenced in a study of identical twins listed by TCRdb under 2016. Library prep was done by 5' RACE. TCRdb names Illumina HiSeq 2000 as the instrument used. TCRdb handled the public reads itself, with Q25 trimming in fastp and clone calling in MiXCR, and kept productive beta chains. A single entry per CDR3 protein holds the most common genes and DNA from its merged rows. The sample records about 220,000 distinct CDR3 sequences, less than 10% of which are singletons. About 5.2% of the sample belongs to the ten largest clones. The sequencing sample was made of memory (CD45RO+) T cells sorted from blood. The meaning of the sample's cell subset or site label: CD45RO+ enriched T cells. All receptors come from a woman aged 18-35 years in good health.

This clonotype was seen a handful of times. The J gene is TRBJ2-1, the V gene TRBV5-1, with TRBD2 matching over 14 bases. CDR3 length: 16 amino acids. The germline gives CDR1 SGHRS, CDR2 YFSETQ. The junction had 7 bases not matched to a gene; V was cut back by 4 bases and J by 7 bases. The CDR3 here is CASSPWTSGRINEQFF. CDR3 coding DNA: TGCGCCAGCAGCCCTTGGACTAGCGGGAGGATTAATGAGCAGTTCTTC. Full variable domain (missing parts from reference TRBV5-1 and TRBJ2-1): KAGVTQTPRYLIKTRGQQVTLSCSPISGHRSVSWYQQTPGQGLQFLFEYFSETQRNKGNFPGRFSGRQFSNSRSEMNVSTLELGDSALYLCASSPWTSGRINEQFFGPGTRLTVL.

This clonotype was recorded many times. The chain recombines TRBV5-1 with TRBJ2-5; D possibly corresponds to TRBD2 (5 bases). Germline CDR1 is SGHRS and CDR2 is YFSETQ. The CDR3 extends over 14 amino acids. V was cut by 4 bases and J by 5 bases, with 15 bases left in between. The CDR3 reads CASSRRTGWETQYF. CDR3 DNA sequence: TGCGCCAGCAGCAGGAGAACGGGGTGGGAGACCCAGTACTTC.

In its sample, this clonotype was seen many times. The chain is built from TRBV12-3 or TRBV12-4 and TRBJ2-5, with D possibly TRBD1 on 6 matching bases. CDR3 length: 14 residues. Trimming cost V 5 bases and J 5 bases, with 15 bases left between them. CDR3 region: CASSHWQGLETQYF. DNA of the CDR3: TGTGCCAGCAGTCATTGGCAGGGGTTGGAGACCCAGTACTTC.

This clonotype has just a few counts. The DNA of the CDR3 is TGTGCCAGCAGTACCAGACAGGCCAAAAACATTCAGTACTTC. Translated: CASSTRQAKNIQYF. The V call is TRBV12-3 or TRBV12-4, the J call TRBJ2-4, with a tentative D call TRBD1 (5 bases). This CDR3 is 14 amino acids long. The ends were cut back, 5 bases at V and 1 base at J, with 9 bases in the middle.

This clonotype was seen only a few times. This chain links TRBV6-5 with TRBJ2-3; possible D gene TRBD2, 6 bases. Germline V gives CDR1 MNHEY, CDR2 SVGAGI. V was shortened by 0 bases and J by 0 bases, with 10 bases between the two germline ends. This CDR3 is 16 amino acids long. CDR3: CASSYSWSGSTDTQYF. The CDR3 DNA sequence: TGTGCCAGCAGTTACTCGTGGAGCGGGAGCACAGATACGCAGTATTTT.

This clonotype showed up just a few times. The rearrangement uses TRBV20-1 and TRBJ2-3; no clear D. Germline values: CDR1 DFQATT, CDR2 SNEGSKA (reference sequence). Trimming removed 1 base from V and 2 bases from J, with 7 bases in between. CDR3 length: 13 residues. The CDR3 reads CSARGVSTDTQYF. The DNA of the CDR3 is TGCAGTGCTAGAGGGGTCTCCACAGATACGCAGTATTTT.

This clonotype was counted a few times. The gene calls are TRBV7-2 and TRBJ2-1, with TRBD2 identical over 12 bases. Germline V gene sequence: CDR1 SGHTA, CDR2 FQGNSA. V lost 5 bases, J lost 6 bases, and 8 bases stayed unmatched. The CDR3 spans 16 residues. The CDR3 DNA reads TGTGCCAGCAGCACCGTCCTAGCGGGAGGGAGCAATGAGCAGTTCTTC. This translates into CASSTVLAGGSNEQFF. The full variable domain, its missing parts supplied by reference TRBV7-2 and TRBJ2-1, is GAGVSQSPSNKVTEKGKDVELRCDPISGHTALYWYRQSLGQGLEFLIYFQGNSAPDKSGLPSDRFSAERTGGSVSTLTIQRTQQEDSAVYLCASSTVLAGGSNEQFFGPGTRLTVL.

V and J are TRBV2 and TRBJ2-7, with a tentative D call TRBD1 (6 bases). This CDR3 comprises 12 residues. Germline V gives CDR1 SNHLY, CDR2 FYNNEI. Between the trimmed V and J ends, which lost 8 bases and 2 bases, there was a span of 10 bases. The CDR3 bases are TGTGCCAGCGGTCAGGGGCCCTACGAGCAGTACTTC. Residues: CASGQGPYEQYF.

The V call is TRBV4-3, the J call TRBJ2-7, with 8 bases identical to TRBD2. V trimming: 1 base; J trimming: 3 bases; junction bases outside the gene matches: 8. CDR3 length equals 16 residues. Germline values: CDR1 LGHNA, CDR2 YSLEER. The chain's CDR3 is CASSQGTSRVNYEQYF. The CDR3 DNA reads TGCGCCAGCAGCCAAGGGACTAGCAGAGTGAACTACGAGCAGTACTTC.

Here the CDR3 reads CASTEGTAGRYGYTF. The CDR3 DNA reads as TGTGCCAGCACCGAGGGGACGGCGGGACGGTATGGCTACACCTTC. V usage is TRBV12-3 or TRBV12-4 and J usage is TRBJ1-2; the D gene is possibly TRBD1 (5 bases). The CDR3 is 15 amino acids. Trimming took off 7 bases at V and 5 bases at J, with 20 bases between the two ends.

V and J are TRBV12-3 or TRBV12-4 and TRBJ2-2; tentatively, D is TRBD1 (7 bases). This CDR3 region has 13 residues. V lost 11 bases and J 3 bases, leaving 13 bases between the germline ends. The CDR3 DNA sequence: TGTGCCTGGAGGGGACAGCACACCGGGGAGCTGTTTTTT. Encoded protein: CAWRGQHTGELFF.

This clonotype was detected ten times or more. The chain uses TRBV10-1 and TRBJ2-5, with D tentatively TRBD2 (6 bases). Germline V lookup: CDR1 WNHNN, CDR2 SYGVQD (reference sequence). Trimming cost V 3 bases and J 4 bases, with 12 bases left between them. The CDR3 sequence is 14 residues long. This CDR3 reads CASSDAGRGETQYF. The CDR3 coding sequence is TGCGCCAGCAGTGACGCCGGGCGGGGAGAGACCCAGTACTTC.

This clonotype was detected only a few times. This chain uses TRBV7-6 with TRBJ2-7, with D perhaps matching TRBD2 (6 bases). The CDR3 totals 16 residues. Per germline, CDR1 SGHVS and CDR2 FNYEAQ. V lost 1 base and J lost 5, with 18 bases in between. This CDR3 is CASSLGRAGSRDEQYF. Here the CDR3 DNA reads TGTGCCAGCAGCTTAGGGAGGGCGGGTTCGAGGGACGAGCAGTACTTC.

This clonotype turned up a few times. This rearrangement joins TRBV9 to TRBJ2-7, with 14 bases matching TRBD2. The CDR3 has 18 residues. The V gene end was trimmed by 4 bases and the J gene end by 0 bases; junction bases not matched to a gene: 9. Per the germline V gene, CDR1 is SGDLS and CDR2 is YYNGEE. The CDR3 DNA is TGTGCCAGCAGCCCCGGGACTAGCGGGAGCCTTTTCTCCTACGAGCAGTACTTC. Translating it yields CASSPGTSGSLFSYEQYF.

This clonotype showed up just a few times. The chain couples TRBV12-3 or TRBV12-4 to TRBJ2-1, with 9 bases fitting TRBD1. The CDR3 is made up of 14 amino acids. With V trimmed by 7 bases and J by 8 bases, 9 bases remained unmatched. CDR3 coding DNA: TGTGCCAGCAAACTACAGGGGGCGAGGGATGAGCAGTTCTTC. Protein: CASKLQGARDEQFF.

This clonotype was found many times. The V call is TRBV10-2, the J call TRBJ2-1, with 10 bases identical to TRBD2. After removal of 1 base from V and 10 bases from J, the junction contained 7 bases not matched to a gene. This CDR3 has 15 amino acids. The germline V gene encodes CDR1 WSHSY and CDR2 SAAADI. The DNA of the CDR3 is TGCGCCAGCAGTGAGTTTCTAGCGGGAGCGGTCGAGCAGTTCTTC. Translation: CASSEFLAGAVEQFF.

The chain couples TRBV20-1 to TRBJ2-7; perhaps TRBD2 as D (6 bases). V was clipped by 3 bases and J by 4 bases, with 16 bases between them. This CDR3 has 14 amino acids. Germline V lookup: CDR1 DFQATT, CDR2 SNEGSKA (reference sequence). The CDR3 loop reads CSASRLGLEYEQYF. The CDR3 DNA reads TGCAGTGCTAGTCGACTAGGACTGGAGTACGAGCAGTACTTC.

The sample holds a few counts of this clonotype. J is TRBJ1-5 and V is TRBV9; D not certain. CDR1 is SGDLS and CDR2 is YYNGEE in the germline V gene. This CDR3 spans 14 amino acids. V was clipped by 0 bases and J by 3 bases, with 7 bases between them. This CDR3 is CASSVDGYNQPQHF. The CDR3 nucleotides read TGTGCCAGCAGCGTAGACGGATACAATCAGCCCCAGCATTTT.

This clonotype has only a few counts. The rearrangement joins TRBV11-2 to TRBJ1-6, with TRBD1 identical over 9 bases. The CDR3 extends over 15 amino acids. Germline trimming cut 6 bases from V and 10 bases from J; bases unmatched to any gene: 10. Germline loops: CDR1 SGHAT, CDR2 FQNNGV. CDR3 nucleotides: TGTGCCAGCAGTTGGAACAGGGGGCTCGGGTCACCCCTCCACTTT. Its protein is CASSWNRGLGSPLHF.

This clonotype was seen many times. This sequence joins TRBV4-3 and TRBJ2-7; the match to TRBD2 covers 12 bases. Trimming took 4 bases from V and 2 from J; bases not matched to a gene: 3. Germline V gene lookup returns CDR1 LGHNA and CDR2 YSLEER. This CDR3 has 15 amino acids. The CDR3 loop reads CASSLLAGGAYEQYF. DNA of the CDR3: TGCGCCAGCAGCCTACTAGCGGGAGGCGCCTACGAGCAGTACTTC.

This chain links TRBV7-2 with TRBJ2-7, with D perhaps TRBD1 or TRBD2 (6 bases each). The V gene lost 3 bases and the J gene lost 3 bases, with 15 bases spanning the gap. Germline V gives CDR1 SGHTA, CDR2 FQGNSA. There are 15 residues in the CDR3. CDR3 sequence reads: CASSFSGGFYYEQYF. The CDR3 bases are TGTGCCAGCAGCTTCTCCGGGGGCTTCTACTACGAGCAGTACTTC.

The gene calls are TRBV12-3 or TRBV12-4 and TRBJ2-1; D remains unclear. V lost 8 bases and J 5 bases, leaving 16 bases between the germline ends. This CDR3 spans 14 amino acids. The CDR3: CASQGATSNNEQFF. DNA for the CDR3: TGTGCCAGCCAAGGAGCCACCTCTAACAATGAGCAGTTCTTC.

A few counts support this clonotype. The gene calls are TRBV5-1 and TRBJ2-5; 9 bases match TRBD1. Trimming removed 4 bases from V and 2 bases from J; junction bases left unmatched: 6. This CDR3 has 15 residues. Per germline, CDR1 SGHRS and CDR2 YFSETQ. DNA for the CDR3: TGCGCCAGCAGCACGGGGGACAGGGTACAAGAGACCCAGTACTTC. Protein: CASSTGDRVQETQYF.

This clonotype was observed many times. V and J are TRBV20-1 and TRBJ1-1; 8 nucleotides match TRBD1. Looked up from germline, CDR1 is DFQATT and CDR2 is SNEGSKA (reference sequence). The V gene end was trimmed by 1 base and the J gene end by 2 bases; junction bases not matched to a gene: 3. The CDR3 is 14 residues long. The DNA of the CDR3 is TGCAGTGCTAGAGGGACAGGGCATAACACTGAAGCTTTCTTT. Translated, it gives CSARGTGHNTEAFF.